The 27 T cell receptor beta chains in this list originate from one sample, sequenced in a study of T cells in localized non-small cell lung cancer (dated by TCRdb to the early 2020s). Library creation used the immunoSEQ multiplex PCR assay. TCRdb holds this immuneACCESS table with in-frame rearrangements only. Some clones are missing; in checked studies, unresolved V genes explain under half, and the rest has no known cause. The sample table holds 15,000 to 20,000 clones, of which around 81% were seen once. The top ten constitute approximately 24% of the sample. The material was peripheral blood, obtained before any cancer treatment. These receptors were obtained from a female donor older than 55 with stage I lung adenocarcinoma.

This chain links TRBV29-1 with TRBJ2-4, with 8 bases identical to TRBD1. Per the germline V gene, CDR1 is SQVTM and CDR2 is ANQGSEA. Trimming cost V 6 bases and J 6 bases; bases outside gene matches: 7. CDR3 length: 13 residues. For the CDR3, the DNA is TGCAGCGTCGAACAGGGGGTCACAAACATTCAGTACTTC. This sequence encodes CSVEQGVTNIQYF.

This chain joins TRBV18 and TRBJ1-5, with a tentative D call TRBD1 (5 bases). Trimming cost V 2 bases and J 6 bases, with 17 bases left between them. CDR1 and CDR2 from the germline V gene are KGHSH and LQKENI. There are 16 residues in the CDR3. The CDR3 nucleotides are TGTGCCAGCTCACCAACCGGGGGGGGTGAACGTCAGCCCCAGCATTTT. Translation gives CASSPTGGGERQPQHF.

This chain links TRBV30 with TRBJ2-3; D remains unclear. V lost 4 bases, J lost 2 bases, and 16 bases lay in between. Germline assignment: CDR1 GTSNPN and CDR2 SVGIG (reference sequence). The CDR3 runs 15 residues. The CDR3 DNA reads TGTGCCTGGAAGGGAAGACAAACAGTCACAGATACGCAGTATTTT. It specifies CAWKGRQTVTDTQYF.

V usage is TRBV5-1 and J usage is TRBJ2-5, with 13 nucleotides matching TRBD2. CDR1 SGHRS and CDR2 YFSETQ come from the germline V gene. The V and J ends lost 0 bases and 2 bases, in that order; junction bases with no gene match: 10. CDR3 length equals 19 residues. The CDR3 spells CASSLGPGLAGLTQETQYF. DNA of the CDR3: TGCGCCAGCAGCTTGGGCCCGGGACTAGCGGGGCTGACACAAGAGACCCAGTACTTC.

J is TRBJ1-2 and V is TRBV6-6; possible D gene TRBD1, 6 bases. CDR3 length: 13 residues. Trimming cost V 2 bases and J 10 bases, with 14 bases left between them. From germline, CDR1 is MNHNY and CDR2 SVGAGI (reference sequence). The CDR3 sequence is CASSYAQGRNYTF. The DNA for the CDR3 is TGTGCCAGCAGTTACGCCCAGGGGCGCAACTACACCTTC.

CDR3 in DNA: TGCGCCAGCAGCCAAGACCGCTCTGGACTGTTTTTT. Protein sequence: CASSQDRSGLFF. The V gene is TRBV4-3, the J gene TRBJ1-4; no clear D gene. Trimming left V 0 bases short and J 13 bases short, with 9 bases between. The CDR3 runs to 12 residues. CDR1 and CDR2 from the germline V gene are LGHNA and YSLEER.

The rearrangement links TRBV13 to TRBJ1-5; 9 bases align to TRBD1. The germline CDR1 and CDR2 sequences are PRHDT and FYEKMQ (reference sequence). This CDR3 has 14 residues. The J segment lost 7 bases and the V segment lost 4 bases, leaving 5 bases of the junction unmatched. The CDR3 sequence is CASSWGQGIQPQHF. The CDR3 coding sequence is TGTGCCAGCAGCTGGGGACAGGGCATCCAGCCCCAGCATTTT.

The V call is TRBV18, the J call TRBJ2-5; 7 nucleotides agree with TRBD1. The CDR3 runs 17 residues. Trimming removed 6 bases from V and 0 bases from J; junction bases left unmatched: 13. Germline V gene lookup returns CDR1 KGHSH and CDR2 LQKENI. The DNA for the CDR3 is TGTGCCAGCTCTTACATGACAGGGTTCCAGAACCAAGAGACCCAGTACTTC. It codes for CASSYMTGFQNQETQYF.

The chain has TRBV4-2 and TRBJ2-1, with TRBD2 identical over 8 bases. V lost 3 bases to trimming and J lost 5 bases; unmatched junction nucleotides: 3. CDR1 is LGHNA, CDR2 YNFKEQ, per germline. This CDR3 has 14 residues. CDR3 in amino acids: CASSQTSANNEQFF. In DNA, the CDR3 is TGTGCCAGCAGCCAGACTAGCGCAAACAATGAGCAGTTCTTC.

This chain links TRBV10-2 with TRBJ2-7; D might be TRBD1 (5 bases). Germline CDR1 is WSHSY and CDR2 is SAAADI. The CDR3 is 15 residues long. V lost 0 bases and J 3 bases, leaving 12 bases between the germline ends. CDR3 amino acids: CASSESSGARYEQYF. CDR3 bases: TGCGCCAGCAGTGAGTCGAGTGGGGCCCGCTACGAGCAGTACTTC.

This clone showed up just a few times. This sequence joins TRBV5-6 and TRBJ1-2; 10 bases match TRBD1. Germline assignment: CDR1 SGHDT and CDR2 YYEEEE. V was clipped by 5 bases and J by 6 bases; unmatched bases: 7. The CDR3 length is 14 residues. This CDR3 reads CASSHPTGGDGYTF. The CDR3 nucleotides read TGTGCCAGCAGTCACCCGACAGGGGGCGATGGCTACACCTTC. Based on the CDR3 plus reference TRBV5-6 and TRBJ1-2, the full variable domain is DAGVTQSPTHLIKTRGQQVTLRCSPKSGHDTVSWYQQALGQGPQFIFQYYEEEERQRGNFPDRFSGHQFPNYSSELNVNALLLGDSALYLCASSHPTGGDGYTFGSGTRLTVV.

The CDR3 DNA sequence: TGTGCCAGCAGCACGGGACAGCAAGAAGGCTACACCTTC. Protein product: CASSTGQQEGYTF. The chain couples TRBV5-4 to TRBJ1-2; 7 bases fit TRBD1. The V segment lost 4 bases and the J segment 8 bases; nucleotides outside the gene matches: 8. The CDR3 is made up of 13 amino acids. Germline loops: CDR1 SGHNT, CDR2 YYREEE (reference sequence).

This chain uses TRBV30 with TRBJ1-2; 9 bases line up with TRBD1. This CDR3 is 14 amino acids long. V lost 3 bases, J lost 4 bases, and 6 bases stayed unmatched. Germline assignment: CDR1 GTSNPN and CDR2 SVGIG (reference sequence). CDR3 protein: CAWRVTGGIYGYTF. The CDR3 nucleotides read TGTGCCTGGAGGGTAACAGGGGGCATCTATGGCTACACCTTC.

The rearrangement uses TRBV5-1 and TRBJ1-1; a weak D match, TRBD1 (6 bases). In germline, CDR1 is SGHRS, CDR2 YFSETQ. This CDR3 is built from 14 residues. V was cut by 0 bases and J by 6 bases, with 12 bases left in between. The CDR3 bases are TGCGCCAGCAGCTTGGGTGTCAGGGGCTCTGAAGCTTTCTTT. Its translation: CASSLGVRGSEAFF.

This sequence joins TRBV6-1 and TRBJ1-2, with D possibly being TRBD1 (6 bases). The germline gives CDR1 MNHNS, CDR2 SASEGT. This CDR3 has 14 amino acids. The ends were cut back, 8 bases at V and 6 bases at J, with 19 bases in the middle. In DNA, the CDR3 is TGTGCCAGCCTTAAACAGGGAGGCTCGGATGGCTACACCTTC. Its translation is CASLKQGGSDGYTF.

Only a few counts were recorded for this clone. The rearrangement joins TRBV6-5 to TRBJ1-5, with D perhaps matching TRBD1 (5 bases). The ends were cut back, 2 bases at V and 6 bases at J, with 11 bases in the middle. CDR1 is MNHEY, CDR2 SVGAGI, per germline. The CDR3 is 14 amino acids. Here the CDR3 reads CASSYARVGQPQHF. The CDR3 DNA sequence: TGTGCCAGCAGTTACGCCAGGGTGGGTCAGCCCCAGCATTTT.

The genes are TRBV11-2 and TRBJ2-3, with D possibly being TRBD2 (5 bases). CDR1 and CDR2 from the germline V gene are SGHAT and FQNNGV. V was cut by 3 bases and J by 6 bases, with 19 bases left in between. The length of the CDR3 is 16 residues. DNA of the CDR3: TGTGCCAGCAGCTTGGGGTTGCGGGCTTTCTCCGATACGCAGTATTTT. The encoded protein is CASSLGLRAFSDTQYF.

The rearrangement joins TRBV5-1 to TRBJ1-6; 7 bases agree with TRBD1. The germline V gene has CDR1 SGHRS and CDR2 YFSETQ. The CDR3 is 16 residues long. V lost 2 bases to trimming and J lost 5 bases; unmatched junction nucleotides: 7. The chain's CDR3 is CASSLNGQENNSPLHF. The DNA of the CDR3 is TGCGCCAGCAGCTTAAACGGACAGGAGAATAATTCACCCCTCCACTTT.

For the CDR3, the DNA is TGTGCCAGCATCGAGACAGGGGGAACCGGGGAGCTGTTTTTT. This codes for CASIETGGTGELFF. J is TRBJ2-2 and V is TRBV6-5; 9 bases are shared with TRBD1. Trimming removed 7 bases from V and 5 bases from J; junction bases left unmatched: 5. CDR1 is MNHEY and CDR2 is SVGAGI in the germline V gene. The length of the CDR3 is 14 residues.

The rearrangement uses TRBV7-9 and TRBJ1-2; perhaps TRBD1 as D (6 bases). The CDR3 has 14 residues. Germline values: CDR1 SEHNR, CDR2 FQNEAQ (reference sequence). Trimming stripped 6 bases from V and 6 bases from J, with 17 bases between. The DNA for the CDR3 is TGTGCCAGCAGTCTCTTCGGGCAGGGGAATGGCTACACCTTC. It is translated as CASSLFGQGNGYTF.

The chain has TRBV18 and TRBJ2-7; D gene ambiguous. The V gene's germline CDR1 is KGHSH and CDR2 LQKENI. CDR3 length: 15 residues. Between the trimmed V and J ends, which lost 1 base and 0 bases, there was a span of 10 bases. In nucleotides, the CDR3 is TGTGCCAGCTCACCACAGGGCCATAGCTCCTACGAGCAGTACTTC. It encodes CASSPQGHSSYEQYF.

There are a few counts of this clone. The chain links TRBV19 to TRBJ2-7, with 8 bases matching TRBD1. Germline trimming cut 4 bases from V and 3 bases from J; bases unmatched to any gene: 8. CDR1 is LNHDA and CDR2 is SQIVND in the germline V gene (reference sequence). The length of the CDR3 is 15 residues. This CDR3 is CASSNWAGGFYEQYF. For the CDR3, the DNA is TGTGCCAGTAGTAACTGGGCAGGGGGCTTCTACGAGCAGTACTTC.

The CDR3 DNA reads as TGTGCCAGTAAGCGGGGACTAAGCTCTGGGGCCAACGTCCTGACTTTC. Translating it yields CASKRGLSSGANVLTF. The rearrangement links TRBV28 to TRBJ2-6; 7 bases line up with TRBD2. The CDR3 is made up of 16 amino acids. V trimming: 9 bases; J trimming: 0 bases; junction bases outside the gene matches: 8. Looked up from germline, CDR1 is MDHEN and CDR2 is SYDVKM.

The chain has TRBV7-9 and TRBJ1-2, with TRBD1 identical over 7 bases. The CDR3 has 14 amino acids. The germline V gene encodes CDR1 SEHNR and CDR2 FQNEAQ (reference sequence). The trim removed 5 bases at V and 3 bases at J, leaving 6 bases unmatched. The CDR3 DNA sequence: TGTGCCAGCAGCGCCCCAGGGGGGGACTATGGCTACACCTTC. This sequence encodes CASSAPGGDYGYTF.

V and J are TRBV29-1 and TRBJ2-5; D remains ambiguous. Trimming removed 3 bases at V and 5 bases at J, with 16 bases between. This CDR3 is 14 amino acids long. Per the germline V gene, CDR1 is SQVTM and CDR2 is ANQGSEA. CDR3 DNA: TGCAGCGTTGAGTTTCTAACCCCTCGGGAGACCCAGTACTTC. This codes for CSVEFLTPRETQYF.

This chain connects TRBV9 to TRBJ2-3; TRBD1 agrees at 8 bases. Germline loops: CDR1 SGDLS, CDR2 YYNGEE. The J segment lost 4 bases and the V segment lost 1 base, leaving 8 bases of the junction unmatched. The CDR3 length is 16 residues. CDR3 coding DNA: TGTGCCAGCAGCGTAACCGGACAGGGAAGACCAGATACGCAGTATTTT. As protein: CASSVTGQGRPDTQYF.

The chain combines TRBV7-9 with TRBJ1-4; D is unclear. Trimming left V 2 bases short and J 8 bases short, with 12 bases between. The CDR3 contains 14 residues. Germline loops: CDR1 SEHNR, CDR2 FQNEAQ (reference sequence). In DNA form, the CDR3 reads TGTGCCAGCAGCTTACAAGGGTCTCTGGAAAAACTGTTTTTT. It is translated as CASSLQGSLEKLFF.